These T cell receptor beta chains were read from a single sample in a study of T-cell reconstitution after alpha-beta-depleted transplantation in children. From the PCR reads, TCRdb called clonotypes with MiXCR, one entry per CDR3 protein. The data hold 700,000 or so distinct CDR3 sequences, with under 15% observed a single time. Sequenced material: PBMCs, taken before TCRalphabeta/CD19-depleted stem cell transplant. The receptors derive from a girl aged 2 to 9 with congenital amegakaryocytic thrombocytopenia, due to receive a stem cell transplant. CDR3s include the opening cysteine and the closing phenylalanine or tryptophan. D genes are given only for firm matches. Clone size is shown for a subset of rows, as once, few, many or a class of expanded clone.

16,TRBV2,TRBD1,-,TRBJ2-1,TGTGCCAGCAGTGAATGGGGGACAGGGGACTACAATGAGCAGTTCTTC,CASSEWGTGDYNEQFF
16,TRBV7-9,-,once,TRBJ2-6,TGTGCCAGCAGCTTACAGGGAGTGTCGGGGGCCAACGTCCTGACTTTC,CASSLQGVSGANVLTF
17,TRBV20-1,TRBD1,many,TRBJ2-3,TGCAGTGCCAACCCATCCAGGACAGGAGAAAGCACAGATACGCAGTATTTT,CSANPSRTGESTDTQYF
16,TRBV20-1,-,many,TRBJ2-3,TGCAGTGCTAGAGATCCGGCAGGGGCTAAACTGGATACGCAGTATTTT,CSARDPAGAKLDTQYF
16,TRBV20-1,-,-,TRBJ1-5,TGCAGTGCTAGTGGCAGTTCATTCTATAGCAATCAGCCCCAGCATTTT,CSASGSSFYSNQPQHF
15,TRBV5-1,-,many,TRBJ2-7,TGCGCCAGCAGCCCGGCTGGGGCCTTGATGGACGAGCAGTACTTC,CASSPAGALMDEQYF
15,TRBV5-1,TRBD2,many,TRBJ2-5,TGCGCCAGCAGCTCTCAAGGACTAGCGAAAGAGACCCAGTACTTC,CASSSQGLAKETQYF
19,TRBV11-2,-,once,TRBJ2-3,TGTGCCAGCAGCTGGAGATTAACCGCCGGACTAACTAGCACAGATACGCAGTATTTT,CASSWRLTAGLTSTDTQYF
12,TRBV6-1,-,-,TRBJ1-2,TGTGCCAGCAGGGCCAGCTCCGGTGGCTACACCTTC,CASRASSGGYTF
14,TRBV19,TRBD1,many,TRBJ1-5,TGTGCCACCAGTCCGGGACAGCTCAATCAGCCCCAGCATTTT,CATSPGQLNQPQHF
12,TRBV29-1,-,many,TRBJ1-1,TGCAGCAGCAAGGGTATTAGGTCGGAAGCTTTCTTT,CSSKGIRSEAFF
15,TRBV5-1,TRBD2,-,TRBJ2-2,TGCGCCAGCAGCTTGGAAGCGGGAGTTGGTGGGGAGCTGTTTTTT,CASSLEAGVGGELFF
14,TRBV15,TRBD1,-,TRBJ2-7,TGTGCCACCAGCATAACAGGGGCAATATACGAGCAGTCCTTC,CATSITGAIYEQSF
15,TRBV29-1,-,many,TRBJ2-3,TGCAGCGCCGGTTTGGACCTAGCTAGCACAGATACGCAGTATTTT,CSAGLDLASTDTQYF
12,TRBV5-1,-,many,TRBJ2-3,TGCGCCAGCAGCCCCGGATCAGATACGCAGTATTTT,CASSPGSDTQYF
12,TRBV6-6,-,-,TRBJ1-4,TGTGCCAGCGGACCAACAGGGAGAAAACTGTTTTTT,CASGPTGRKLFF
14,TRBV20-1,-,many,TRBJ2-5,TGCAGTGCTAGAGATCAAAGCTCTGATGGGACCCAGTACTTC,CSARDQSSDGTQYF
15,TRBV20-1,-,many,TRBJ2-1,TGCAGTGCTAAAACGAGGTACGCAGACTACAATGAGCAGTTCTTC,CSAKTRYADYNEQFF
16,TRBV7-9,TRBD1,-,TRBJ2-2,TGTGCCAGCAGCCCACCGGGACAGGGCAACACCGGGGAGCTGTTTTTT,CASSPPGQGNTGELFF
14,TRBV20-1,-,-,TRBJ2-1,TGCAGTGCCCTACGGGTGGGCCCCTACAATGAGCAGTTCTTC,CSALRVGPYNEQFF
14,TRBV4-1,-,many,TRBJ1-1,TGCGCCAGCAGCCAAGGCCTTTATGGGACACGAGCTTTCTTT,CASSQGLYGTRAFF
14,TRBV7-9,-,many,TRBJ2-6,TGTGCCAGCAGCTTGCTCCTGACTGCTCGCGTCCTGACTTTC,CASSLLLTARVLTF
15,TRBV20-1,TRBD2,few,TRBJ2-7,TGCAGTGCTAGAAAACCGGGACTAGTTAAGAACGAGCAGTACTTC,CSARKPGLVKNEQYF
16,TRBV5-1,-,-,TRBJ2-1,TGCGCCAGCAGCTTTACAAGGTCGACAGTTTACAATGAGCAGTTCTTC,CASSFTRSTVYNEQFF
15,TRBV25-1,TRBD1,-,TRBJ1-4,TGTGCCAGCAACACCGGGACAGGGGAGGGTGAAAAACTGTTTTTT,CASNTGTGEGEKLFF
13,TRBV12-3/TRBV12-4,-,-,TRBJ2-5,TGTGCCAGCAGTCGTACTATGCGAGAGACCCAGTACTTC,CASSRTMRETQYF
13,TRBV29-1,-,many,TRBJ2-1,TGCAGCGTTGGGGGTAGCTCCTACAATGAGCAGTTCTTC,CSVGGSSYNEQFF
16,TRBV20-1,TRBD2,many,TRBJ2-3,TGCAGTGCTAGAGTAAATCGAGCGGGAGGGGTAGTTACGCAGTATTTT,CSARVNRAGGVVTQYF
16,TRBV2,TRBD2,few,TRBJ2-7,TGTGCCAGCAGTGAAGCCCCTAGCGGGAGGCTTCAGGGGCAGTACTTC,CASSEAPSGRLQGQYF
17,TRBV3-1,TRBD2,few,TRBJ2-5,TGTGCCAGCAGCCAAGATACACGACTAGCGGTACAAGAGACCCAGTACTTC,CASSQDTRLAVQETQYF
13,TRBV7-9,-,-,TRBJ2-7,TGTGCCACCAACCTCTGGGCGACGGGCGAGCAGTACTTC,CATNLWATGEQYF
15,TRBV5-1,-,many,TRBJ2-2,TGCGCCAGCAGTATCCTCTCAGGGAACACCGGGGAGCTGTTTTTT,CASSILSGNTGELFF
15,TRBV7-9,-,-,TRBJ1-1,TGTGCCAGCAGCCTCCGTTCGCTCGTGAACACTGAAGCTTTCTTT,CASSLRSLVNTEAFF
13,TRBV2,-,-,TRBJ1-6,TGTGCCAGCAGTGACGGGTCACATTCACCCCTCCACTTT,CASSDGSHSPLHF
19,TRBV5-1,-,many,TRBJ2-3,TGCGCCAGCAGCTCCTCCGGTGGCAGAACCGGGACAAGGACAGATACGCAGTATTTT,CASSSSGGRTGTRTDTQYF
16,TRBV6-5,TRBD2,-,TRBJ2-3,TGTGCCAGCAGTTACATCGGGGGGTTAAACACAGATACGCAGTATTTT,CASSYIGGLNTDTQYF
17,TRBV20-1,-,-,TRBJ2-2,TGCAGGGCGCGGGCTGCGAGCGGGCTCGCGAACACCGGGGAGCTGTTTTTT,CRARAASGLANTGELFF
13,TRBV4-1,-,many,TRBJ2-1,TGCGCCAGCAGCCGATTACAGATCAATGAGCAGTTCTTC,CASSRLQINEQFF
18,TRBV5-6,-,few,TRBJ1-2,TGTGCCAGCAGCCTGATTCGTCCTCTCGATGACGAAGAGTATGGCTACACCTTC,CASSLIRPLDDEEYGYTF
15,TRBV20-1,TRBD1,many,TRBJ2-7,TGCAGTGCCAATGGGATATGGGACAGGGCCGACGAGCAGTACTTC,CSANGIWDRADEQYF